This T cell receptor (beta chain) was identified during a study of blood T cell repertoires in COVID-19 (dated by TCRdb to about 2020). Study-wide context: The collaborator samples originated in the United States, Italy and Spain and spanned the acute and convalescent phases of COVID-19. The samples were drawn from the first 160 participants of the ongoing ImmuneRACE study and from 1,254 subjects provided by 6 global collaborators. HLA class I and class II types, where available, came from metadata supplied by the sample provider rather than from assay-based typing. The dataset comprised deeply sampled blood TCRbeta repertoires from subjects exposed to, actively infected with, or recovered from COVID-19. The material from the prospective study consisted of cDNA or gDNA derived from T cells, B-cell-depleted T cells, or PBMCs. Nearly every sample came with metadata listing a de-identified subject ID, COVID-19 status, age in years and sex. The repertoires were made available in a free public database intended to serve as a resource for research on the immune response to SARS-CoV-2.

Broader findings and caveats from the paper: How much clinical and demographic metadata was included differed by source and by participant, and the metadata was provided uncurated.

Participants in the prospective study were aged 18 to 89 years, lived in 24 United States geographic areas, and enrolled through a virtual design. In the prospective study, participants were assigned to cohorts based on the clinical history participants reported in a screening survey and a study questionnaire. Mobile phlebotomists in the prospective study collected whole blood, serum and a nasopharyngeal or oropharyngeal swab from every participant. Prospective study participants could optionally give additional blood draws and questionnaires over a roughly 2-month period. Blood samples from the prospective study were shipped frozen or at room temperature prior to DNA extraction. TCRbeta CDR3 regions were amplified from genomic DNA by means of the immunoSEQ Assay, a bias-controlled multiplex PCR. The authors' pipeline ran thus. The number of nucleated cells in each sample was estimated by amplification of reference gene primers within the assay. Sequence reads were collapsed and filtered to measure the absolute abundance of every unique TCRbeta CDR3 rearrangement. For each sample, productive Simpson clonality was calculated as the square root of Simpson's diversity index across productive rearrangements. What TCRdb holds here is the immuneACCESS table cut down to in-frame rearrangements. Part of the clones is not present; checked against another copy, under half of the missing clones reflect an unresolved V gene, and the others are unexplained. V and J calls and clone size follow that table, whereas D and trimming were derived from the DNA. Across this sample there are under 400,000 clones, with 80% to 90% seen only once. The ten largest clones add up to roughly 4.2% of the sample.

On this clone: Its antigen specificity is not known. Per-base quality was not reported, and no clone a single base away is much larger than it.

V lost 3 bases and J lost 0 bases; the stretch between them is 12 bases long. The CDR3 goes from the cysteine to the phenylalanine over 16 residues. Of all the DNA, just the CDR3 is kept, 48 bases in frame from base 1. CDR1 and CDR2, looked up from the germline V gene, are MDHEN and SYDVKM. The TCR sequence derives from a woman between 40 and 50 years old with acute COVID-19. Material: PBMCs or T cells enriched from blood (not recorded which). The chain couples TRBV28 to TRBJ1-5; the best D guess is TRBD1, with 5 bases matching. The sequence in DNA is TGTGCCAGCAGTTTCGACAGTATTCTTAGCAATCAGCCCCAGCATTTT. This sequence encodes CASSFDSILSNQPQHF.